The rows below give T cell receptor beta chains drawn from one sample of a study of CD8 T cells in ankylosing spondylitis. From the 5' RACE reads, TCRdb called clonotypes with MiXCR, one entry per CDR3 protein. The data hold 380,000 or so distinct CDR3 sequences, with 20% observed a single time. Sequenced sample: blood, either unsorted or a sorted T cell fraction (not recorded which). All receptors derive from a male donor with ankylosing spondylitis or in good health (not recorded which). Each CDR3 is given with its conserved first and last residue. The order of the fields is D gene, clone size, V gene, J gene, CDR3 DNA, CDR3 protein. The D gene is left open where the match is weak. The size of a clone is reported for some rows only, either as once, few or many, or as a class for expanded clones.

D gene: TRBD1
clone size: NA
V gene: TRBV5-5
J gene: TRBJ2-7
CDR3 DNA: TGTGCCAGCAGCTATGGTTTACAGGGGGCGACCTACGAGCAGTACTTC
CDR3 protein: CASSYGLQGATYEQYF

D gene: TRBD1
clone size: NA
V gene: TRBV20-1
J gene: TRBJ2-4
CDR3 DNA: TGCAGTGCTAGAGATACAGGGGGTTCAGCCAAAAACATTCAGTACTTC
CDR3 protein: CSARDTGGSAKNIQYF

D gene: NA
clone size: NA
V gene: TRBV29-1
J gene: TRBJ1-2
CDR3 DNA: TGCAGCGTTGTGCAGGGCTATGGCTACACCTTC
CDR3 protein: CSVVQGYGYTF

D gene: NA
clone size: NA
V gene: TRBV5-6
J gene: TRBJ2-7
CDR3 DNA: TGTGCCAGCAGAGGGACACCATCAGGGGAGCAGTACTTC
CDR3 protein: CASRGTPSGEQYF

D gene: NA
clone size: few
V gene: TRBV10-3
J gene: TRBJ2-2
CDR3 DNA: TGTGCCATCAGCCTAGGAGGGTTGGCCGGGGAGCTGTTTTTT
CDR3 protein: CAISLGGLAGELFF

D gene: NA
clone size: NA
V gene: TRBV29-1
J gene: TRBJ2-2
CDR3 DNA: TGCAGCGTTGAAGATGGGGGGCCGGCGACCGGGGAGCTGTTTTTT
CDR3 protein: CSVEDGGPATGELFF

D gene: NA
clone size: NA
V gene: TRBV24-1
J gene: TRBJ2-1
CDR3 DNA: TGTGCCACCAGTGACACCTCTACATTGTACAATGAGCAGTTCTTC
CDR3 protein: CATSDTSTLYNEQFF

D gene: TRBD1
clone size: few
V gene: TRBV7-8
J gene: TRBJ1-2
CDR3 DNA: TGTGCCAGCAGCTTTTGGGACCCAGGGGGCTCGGGATATGGCTACACCTTC
CDR3 protein: CASSFWDPGGSGYGYTF

D gene: TRBD1
clone size: NA
V gene: TRBV12-3/TRBV12-4
J gene: TRBJ1-2
CDR3 DNA: TGTGCCAGCAGTTCCACCGGGACAGGGTCCTCCGGGCTCTATGGCTACACCTTC
CDR3 protein: CASSSTGTGSSGLYGYTF

D gene: NA
clone size: NA
V gene: TRBV7-8
J gene: TRBJ2-1
CDR3 DNA: TGTGCCAGCAGCCTAGGAGTTTTAGATAACAATGAGCAGTTCTTC
CDR3 protein: CASSLGVLDNNEQFF

D gene: NA
clone size: few
V gene: TRBV29-1
J gene: TRBJ1-2
CDR3 DNA: TGCAGCGTTGAAGACAGAGTCGACTATGGCTACACCTTC
CDR3 protein: CSVEDRVDYGYTF

D gene: NA
clone size: few
V gene: TRBV6-5
J gene: TRBJ1-1
CDR3 DNA: TGTGCCAGCAGTTATGAGGGGGGGAACACTGAAGCTTTCTTT
CDR3 protein: CASSYEGGNTEAFF

D gene: TRBD1
clone size: NA
V gene: TRBV2
J gene: TRBJ2-1
CDR3 DNA: TGTGCCATTACGACCGGGACAGGGAATCTGAATGAGCAGTTCTTC
CDR3 protein: CAITTGTGNLNEQFF

D gene: NA
clone size: NA
V gene: TRBV7-9
J gene: TRBJ2-7
CDR3 DNA: TGTGCCAGCAGCTTGACCTCCGGGACCAATCCCCAGCAGTACTTC
CDR3 protein: CASSLTSGTNPQQYF

D gene: NA
clone size: NA
V gene: TRBV28
J gene: TRBJ1-2
CDR3 DNA: TGTGCCAGCACCACCCTGGGTTCTAACTATGGCTACACCTTC
CDR3 protein: CASTTLGSNYGYTF

D gene: NA
clone size: few
V gene: TRBV6-5
J gene: TRBJ1-4
CDR3 DNA: TGTGCCAGCAGTTACGGGGGCTGGGGTGAAAAACTGTTTTTT
CDR3 protein: CASSYGGWGEKLFF

D gene: TRBD1
clone size: few
V gene: TRBV25-1
J gene: TRBJ2-7
CDR3 DNA: TGTGCCAGCAGTGTTCAGGGGGTCGACGAGCAGTACTTC
CDR3 protein: CASSVQGVDEQYF

D gene: NA
clone size: few
V gene: TRBV27
J gene: TRBJ2-6
CDR3 DNA: TGTGCCAGCAGTCTAGGACGGGTCTCTGGGGCCAACGTCCTGACTTTC
CDR3 protein: CASSLGRVSGANVLTF

D gene: NA
clone size: few
V gene: TRBV9
J gene: TRBJ2-1
CDR3 DNA: TGTGCCAGCAGCGCCTCTATGGGGGGTGAGCAGTTCTTC
CDR3 protein: CASSASMGGEQFF

D gene: NA
clone size: NA
V gene: TRBV7-2
J gene: TRBJ2-3
CDR3 DNA: TGTGCCAGCAGCTTAGAGACCGTGATAGATACGCAGTATTTT
CDR3 protein: CASSLETVIDTQYF

D gene: NA
clone size: NA
V gene: TRBV15
J gene: TRBJ2-3
CDR3 DNA: TGTGCCACCAGCAGTGAACTAGGGGGATCAGATACGCAGTATTTT
CDR3 protein: CATSSELGGSDTQYF

D gene: TRBD1
clone size: NA
V gene: TRBV4-1
J gene: TRBJ2-7
CDR3 DNA: TGCGCCAGCAGCCTGGGGACAGGGACCAACGAGCAGTACTTC
CDR3 protein: CASSLGTGTNEQYF

D gene: NA
clone size: NA
V gene: TRBV24-1
J gene: TRBJ2-7
CDR3 DNA: TGTGCCACCAGTGAGGATGACAGCTACGAGCAGTACTTC
CDR3 protein: CATSEDDSYEQYF

D gene: TRBD2
clone size: NA
V gene: TRBV3-1
J gene: TRBJ2-5
CDR3 DNA: TGTGCCAGCAGCCGACTAGCGGGGGTAAGGGAGACCCAGTACTTC
CDR3 protein: CASSRLAGVRETQYF

D gene: NA
clone size: NA
V gene: TRBV29-1
J gene: TRBJ2-5
CDR3 DNA: TGCAGCGTTGAAGTGTGGACGCCACAAGAGACCCAGTACTTC
CDR3 protein: CSVEVWTPQETQYF

D gene: NA
clone size: NA
V gene: TRBV6-5
J gene: TRBJ2-1
CDR3 DNA: TGTGCCAGCAACCCTCTACTAGGTTCAGGGAATGAGCAGTTCTTC
CDR3 protein: CASNPLLGSGNEQFF

D gene: TRBD1
clone size: NA
V gene: TRBV2
J gene: TRBJ2-7
CDR3 DNA: TGTGCCAGCAGTGACCGGACAGGGCTGGCCTACGAGCAGTACTTC
CDR3 protein: CASSDRTGLAYEQYF

D gene: NA
clone size: NA
V gene: TRBV12-3/TRBV12-4
J gene: TRBJ1-3
CDR3 DNA: TGTGCCAGCAGTTTAATGATTACCTCTGGAAACACCATATATTTT
CDR3 protein: CASSLMITSGNTIYF

D gene: TRBD1
clone size: few
V gene: TRBV24-1
J gene: TRBJ1-1
CDR3 DNA: TGTGCCACTCGCCAAACAGGGGGCCCCGAAGCTTTCTTT
CDR3 protein: CATRQTGGPEAFF

D gene: NA
clone size: NA
V gene: TRBV20-1
J gene: TRBJ2-5
CDR3 DNA: TGCAGTGCTTTCCGGTTGACGTTGGGGGCTTGGGGGACCCAGTACTTC
CDR3 protein: CSAFRLTLGAWGTQYF

D gene: NA
clone size: few
V gene: TRBV3-1
J gene: TRBJ2-1
CDR3 DNA: TGTGCCAGCAGCAGAGTTAGCTCCTACAATGAGCAGTTCTTC
CDR3 protein: CASSRVSSYNEQFF

D gene: NA
clone size: few
V gene: TRBV4-1
J gene: TRBJ2-1
CDR3 DNA: TGCGCCAGCAGCCAAGCAGAGAGCTCCTACAATGAGCAGTTCTTC
CDR3 protein: CASSQAESSYNEQFF

D gene: NA
clone size: NA
V gene: TRBV24-1
J gene: TRBJ2-5
CDR3 DNA: TGTGCCACCAGTGACCTGGTGGGCTCGAGAGAGACCCAGTACTTC
CDR3 protein: CATSDLVGSRETQYF

D gene: NA
clone size: NA
V gene: TRBV9
J gene: TRBJ2-5
CDR3 DNA: TGTACCAGCAGCGTAGAAGGAACTAACCAAGAGACCCAGTACTTC
CDR3 protein: CTSSVEGTNQETQYF

D gene: NA
clone size: NA
V gene: TRBV18
J gene: TRBJ2-2
CDR3 DNA: TGTGCCAGCAGTCCGACCGGGGAGCTGTTTTTT
CDR3 protein: CASSPTGELFF

D gene: NA
clone size: NA
V gene: TRBV2
J gene: TRBJ2-1
CDR3 DNA: TGTGCCAGCAGGGGGGACACCGACTCCTACAATGAGCAGTTCTTC
CDR3 protein: CASRGDTDSYNEQFF

D gene: TRBD2
clone size: once
V gene: TRBV7-9
J gene: TRBJ2-7
CDR3 DNA: TGTGCCAGCAGCTCATTTTTTCGGGGGGGCCCCTACGAGCAGTACTTC
CDR3 protein: CASSSFFRGGPYEQYF

D gene: NA
clone size: NA
V gene: TRBV7-9
J gene: TRBJ1-3
CDR3 DNA: TGTGCCACATGGGGGGTAATTGGAAACACCATATATTTT
CDR3 protein: CATWGVIGNTIYF

D gene: TRBD2
clone size: few
V gene: TRBV5-6
J gene: TRBJ2-3
CDR3 DNA: TGTGCCAGCAGCTTGGCTAGCGGCGATACGCAGTATTTT
CDR3 protein: CASSLASGDTQYF

D gene: NA
clone size: few
V gene: TRBV6-1
J gene: TRBJ2-5
CDR3 DNA: TGTGCCAGCAGTGAATGGCATTCGGGGGAGACCCAGTACTTC
CDR3 protein: CASSEWHSGETQYF

D gene: TRBD2
clone size: once
V gene: TRBV7-8
J gene: TRBJ2-7
CDR3 DNA: TGTGCCAGCAGCCCCTCTAGCGGGGGGGACTCCTACGAGCAGTACTTC
CDR3 protein: CASSPSSGGDSYEQYF

D gene: TRBD2
clone size: few
V gene: TRBV28
J gene: TRBJ2-1
CDR3 DNA: TGTGCCAGCACCGGGGGACTAGCGAACAATGAGCAGTTCTTC
CDR3 protein: CASTGGLANNEQFF

D gene: NA
clone size: few
V gene: TRBV9
J gene: TRBJ2-1
CDR3 DNA: TGTGCCAGCAGGGCTGGAGGTGATAATGAGCAGTTCTTC
CDR3 protein: CASRAGGDNEQFF

D gene: NA
clone size: NA
V gene: TRBV4-1
J gene: TRBJ1-2
CDR3 DNA: TGCGCCAGCAGCTTAGGGACGGAATATGGCTACACCTTC
CDR3 protein: CASSLGTEYGYTF

D gene: TRBD2
clone size: NA
V gene: TRBV12-3/TRBV12-4
J gene: TRBJ2-3
CDR3 DNA: TGTGCCAGCAGGCAAGGACTAGCGGGGGGGACCCTCGTAGATACGCAGTATTTT
CDR3 protein: CASRQGLAGGTLVDTQYF

D gene: NA
clone size: few
V gene: TRBV10-3
J gene: TRBJ2-7
CDR3 DNA: TGTGCCATCAGTGAGCCGATCCGGGACCTCTCCTACGAGCAGTACTTC
CDR3 protein: CAISEPIRDLSYEQYF

D gene: NA
clone size: NA
V gene: TRBV11-2
J gene: TRBJ2-3
CDR3 DNA: TGTGCCAGCAGCTCCGCTGACGTATATACGCAGTATTTT
CDR3 protein: CASSSADVYTQYF

D gene: NA
clone size: many
V gene: TRBV12-3/TRBV12-4
J gene: TRBJ1-1
CDR3 DNA: TGTGCCAGCAGTCCGGACGGTAAGGCTTTCTTT
CDR3 protein: CASSPDGKAFF